This is a list of T cell receptor beta chains from one sample in a study of T cell responses to AZD1222 COVID-19 vaccine. Here immunoSEQ multiplex PCR was the method, and the copy in TCRdb shows in-frame clones only, minus some. The sample shows about 120,000 clones, approximately 85% of them seen only once. Here the sequenced sample was peripheral blood, taken on day 0 of AZD1222 vaccination. The source is an adult in good health. Each CDR3 is given with its conserved first and last residue. A D gene is named only where the DNA matches it firmly. Size is omitted from some rows. Given values are once, few, many or a class for expanded clones.

D	length	size	V	J	CDR3	DNA
TRBD1	15	few	TRBV20-1	TRBJ1-5	CSASPGQNSNQPQHF	TGCAGTGCTAGTCCGGGACAGAATAGCAATCAGCCCCAGCATTTT
-	13	-	TRBV14	TRBJ1-2	CASSQGQFYGYTF	TGTGCCAGCAGCCAAGGACAGTTCTATGGCTACACCTTC
-	13	-	TRBV27	TRBJ1-5	CASSFRRNQPQHF	TGTGCCAGCAGTTTTCGCAGAAATCAGCCCCAGCATTTT
-	11	-	TRBV10-1	TRBJ1-4	CASNRKEKLFF	TGCGCCAGCAATAGGAAGGAAAAACTGTTTTTT
-	15	-	TRBV25-1	TRBJ1-6	CASSGQGSHNSPLHF	TGTGCCAGCAGTGGGCAGGGATCCCATAATTCACCCCTCCACTTT
-	14	-	TRBV7-6	TRBJ1-5	CASSPGQPNQPQHF	TGTGCCAGCAGCCCAGGACAGCCCAATCAGCCCCAGCATTTT
-	15	few	TRBV12-5	TRBJ2-1	CASGAGQTSYNEQFF	TGTGCTAGTGGGGCGGGACAGACCTCCTACAATGAGCAGTTCTTC
-	12	-	TRBV12-3/TRBV12-4	TRBJ1-5	CASSLSGQPQHF	TGTGCCAGCAGTCTGAGTGGTCAGCCCCAGCATTTT
TRBD2	13	few	TRBV29-1	TRBJ2-1	CSVRTSGGYEQFF	TGCAGCGTTCGAACTAGCGGGGGTTATGAGCAGTTCTTC
TRBD1	18	-	TRBV7-2	TRBJ1-3	CASSGRPGTGSSGNTIYF	TGTGCCAGCAGCGGACGTCCCGGGACAGGGTCCTCTGGAAACACCATATATTTT
-	17	-	TRBV21-1	TRBJ1-3	CASSKDGTGTRRNTIYF	TGTGCCAGCAGCAAAGATGGGACAGGGACCCGTCGAAACACCATATATTTT
-	13	-	TRBV6-6	TRBJ2-5	CASCESGWETQYF	TGTGCCAGCTGTGAGTCGGGGTGGGAGACCCAGTACTTC
TRBD1	15	few	TRBV5-4	TRBJ1-2	CASSLARGLNYGYTF	TGTGCCAGCAGCTTGGCCAGGGGGCTTAACTATGGCTACACCTTC
-	13	-	TRBV28	TRBJ2-5	CASRRQSQETQYF	TGTGCCAGCAGGAGACAGTCCCAAGAGACCCAGTACTTC
-	13	-	TRBV28	TRBJ2-7	CASSLYHRDEQYF	TGTGCCAGCAGTTTATACCATAGGGACGAGCAGTACTTC
TRBD1	15	-	TRBV28	TRBJ1-5	CASSSLDRPGQPQHF	TGTGCCAGCAGTTCATTGGACAGGCCAGGGCAGCCCCAGCATTTT
-	14	-	TRBV7-9	TRBJ1-1	CASSLEVVNTEAFF	TGTGCCAGCAGCTTAGAAGTCGTGAACACTGAAGCTTTCTTT
TRBD1	14	-	TRBV7-9	TRBJ1-2	CASSSTQGAGGYTF	TGTGCCAGCAGCTCCACCCAGGGGGCTGGTGGCTACACCTTC
-	18	-	TRBV7-2	TRBJ1-5	CASSLLFEDAQTNQPQHF	TGTGCCAGCAGCTTATTGTTCGAGGATGCACAAACCAATCAGCCCCAGCATTTT
TRBD1	15	-	TRBV10-3	TRBJ1-3	CAISEPDRGGNTIYF	TGTGCCATCAGTGAGCCTGACAGGGGTGGAAACACCATATATTTT
-	16	-	TRBV5-1	TRBJ2-3	CASSLLSGLSTDTQYF	TGCGCCAGCAGCTTGTTGTCCGGGTTAAGCACAGATACGCAGTATTTT
-	13	-	TRBV28	TRBJ1-6	CASNRIDNSPLHF	TGTGCCAGCAATCGGATTGATAATTCACCCCTCCACTTT
-	19	-	TRBV2	TRBJ2-6	CASSVPSSGLGSGANVLTF	TGTGCCAGCAGTGTTCCCAGCTCGGGCCTGGGCTCTGGGGCCAACGTCCTGACTTTC
TRBD1	14	-	TRBV29-1	TRBJ1-1	CSAWDRGRNTEAFF	TGCAGCGCATGGGACAGGGGGCGGAACACTGAAGCTTTCTTT
TRBD1	15	-	TRBV3-1/TRBV3-2	TRBJ2-2	CASSHLGTGALELFF	TGTGCCAGCAGCCACCTCGGGACAGGGGCTCTGGAGCTGTTTTTT
-	12	-	TRBV30	TRBJ1-1	CAWSYGTQEAFF	TGTGCCTGGAGTTATGGGACTCAGGAGGCTTTCTTT
TRBD1	14	-	TRBV5-4	TRBJ1-1	CASSPKGDRGRAFF	TGTGCCAGCAGCCCGAAGGGAGACAGGGGTCGAGCTTTCTTT